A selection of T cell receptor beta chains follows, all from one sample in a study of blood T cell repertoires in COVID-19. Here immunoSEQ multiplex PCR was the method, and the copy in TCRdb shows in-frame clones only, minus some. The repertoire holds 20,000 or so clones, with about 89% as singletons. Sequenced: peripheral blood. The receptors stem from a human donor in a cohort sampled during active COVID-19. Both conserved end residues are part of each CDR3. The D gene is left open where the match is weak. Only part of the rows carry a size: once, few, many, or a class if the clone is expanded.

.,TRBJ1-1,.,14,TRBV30,TGTGCCTGGGATTGGGGGGGAGCTAACACTGAAGCTTTCTTT,CAWDWGGANTEAFF
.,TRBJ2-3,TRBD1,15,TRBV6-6,TGTGCCAGCAGCCCACAGGGGTTGGGCACAGATACGCAGTATTTT,CASSPQGLGTDTQYF
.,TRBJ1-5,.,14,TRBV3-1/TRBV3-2,TGTGCCAGCAGCCAAGCAGGGCGCAATCAGCCCCAGCATTTT,CASSQAGRNQPQHF
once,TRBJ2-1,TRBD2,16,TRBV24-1,TGTGCCACCAGTGATGTTAGCGGGAGGACTTACAATGAGCAGTTCTTC,CATSDVSGRTYNEQFF
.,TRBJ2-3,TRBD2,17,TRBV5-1,TGCGCCAGCAGCTTGGTAGCGGGGGTTGGTTTGGGCGGTACGCAGTATTTT,CASSLVAGVGLGGTQYF
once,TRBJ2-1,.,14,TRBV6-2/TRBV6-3,TGTGCCAGCAGTAGACTCCTGACCTACAATGAGCAGTTCTTC,CASSRLLTYNEQFF
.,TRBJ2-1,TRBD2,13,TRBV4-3,TGCGCCAGCAGCCCCAGCGGGGGAAATGAGCAGTTCTTC,CASSPSGGNEQFF
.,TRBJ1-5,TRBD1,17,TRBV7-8,TGTGCCAGCAGCTTGCGGGCAGGGGGGAATAGCAATCAGCCCCAGCATTTT,CASSLRAGGNSNQPQHF
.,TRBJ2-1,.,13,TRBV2,TGTGCCAGCAGTGAACCGTTTGCCACTTTACAGTTCTTC,CASSEPFATLQFF
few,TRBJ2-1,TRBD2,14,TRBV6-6,TGTGCCAGCCGGCCGACTAGCGGATACAATGAGCAGTTCTTC,CASRPTSGYNEQFF
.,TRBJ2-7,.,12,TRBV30,TGTGCCTGGTCTGGGCAGTCCTACGAGCAGTACTTC,CAWSGQSYEQYF
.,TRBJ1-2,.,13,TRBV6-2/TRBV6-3,TGTGCCAGCAGTCCCCTGAGGCGCGTGGGCTACACCTTC,CASSPLRRVGYTF
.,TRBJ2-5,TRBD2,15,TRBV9,TGTGCCAGCAGCGTGCATACTAGCGTGCAAGAGACCCAGTACTTC,CASSVHTSVQETQYF
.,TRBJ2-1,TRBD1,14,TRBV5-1,TGCGCCAGCAGCTTACGGGACAGACCCAATGAGCAGTTCTTC,CASSLRDRPNEQFF
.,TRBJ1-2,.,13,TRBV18,TGTGCCAGCTCACCTGGTGGGGAGCCTGGCTACACCTTC,CASSPGGEPGYTF